A single TCR beta chain is shown here with its context. This entry is derived from a study of blood T cell repertoires in COVID-19. Study background: Sites across the United States, Italy and Spain contributed samples from acute and convalescent COVID-19.

Germline CDR1 reads MGHDK; CDR2 reads SYGVNS. The length of the CDR3 is 16 residues. V dropped 3 bases and J dropped 4; count of bases not matched to a gene: 5. Study processing details: The assay estimated nucleated cells by amplifying reference gene primers. Profiled with immunoSEQ multiplex PCR; TCRdb holds only in-frame clones, not every one. From that table come the V and J calls and clone size; the DNA was used to work out D and trimming. The data contain a few hundred thousand clones, 87% of them singletons. Input material: peripheral blood. The source is a woman under 30 who had recovered from COVID-19. The rearrangement links TRBV25-1 to TRBJ2-1; 11 bases line up with TRBD2. The CDR3 spells CASSDETSGIYNEQFF. CDR3 nucleotide sequence: TGTGCCAGCAGTGATGAGACTAGCGGGATTTACAATGAGCAGTTCTTC. Full variable domain (rest looked up from reference TRBV25-1 and TRBJ2-1): EADIYQTPRYLVIGTGKKITLECSQTMGHDKMYWYQQDPGMELHLIHYSYGVNSTEKGDLSSESTVSRIRTEHFPLTLESARPSHTSQYLCASSDETSGIYNEQFFGPGTRLTVL.